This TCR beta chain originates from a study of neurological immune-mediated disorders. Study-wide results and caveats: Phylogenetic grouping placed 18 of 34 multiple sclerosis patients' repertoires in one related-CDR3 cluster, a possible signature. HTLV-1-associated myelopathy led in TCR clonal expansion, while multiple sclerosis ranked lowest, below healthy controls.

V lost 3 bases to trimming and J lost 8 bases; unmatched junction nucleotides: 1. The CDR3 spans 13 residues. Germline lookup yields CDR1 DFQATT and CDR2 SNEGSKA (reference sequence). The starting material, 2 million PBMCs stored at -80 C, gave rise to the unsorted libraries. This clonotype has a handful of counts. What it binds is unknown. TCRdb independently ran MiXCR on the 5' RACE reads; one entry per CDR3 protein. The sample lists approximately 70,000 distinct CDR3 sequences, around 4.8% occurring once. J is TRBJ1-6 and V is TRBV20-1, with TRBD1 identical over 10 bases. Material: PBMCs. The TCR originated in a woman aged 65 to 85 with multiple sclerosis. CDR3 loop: CSARGQGYSPLHF. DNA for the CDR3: TGCAGTGCTAGGGGACAGGGGTATTCACCCCTCCACTTT.